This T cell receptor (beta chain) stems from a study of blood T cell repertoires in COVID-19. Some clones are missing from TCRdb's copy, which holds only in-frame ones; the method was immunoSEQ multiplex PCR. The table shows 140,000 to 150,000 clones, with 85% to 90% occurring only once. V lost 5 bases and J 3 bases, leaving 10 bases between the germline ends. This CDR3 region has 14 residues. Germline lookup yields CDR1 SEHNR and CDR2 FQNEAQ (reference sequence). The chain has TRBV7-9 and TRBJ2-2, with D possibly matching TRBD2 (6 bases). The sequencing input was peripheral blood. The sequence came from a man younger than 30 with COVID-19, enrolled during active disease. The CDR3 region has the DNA TGTGCCAGCAGCATATCTAGCGACACCGGGGAGCTGTTTTTT. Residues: CASSISSDTGELFF.